This entry lists 3 T cell receptor beta chains sequenced from one sample in a study of early T cells in non-severe SARS-CoV-2 infection. TCRdb redid the calling of the 5' RACE reads with MiXCR, one entry per CDR3 protein. Among approximately 49,000 distinct CDR3 sequences listed, about 12% were seen once. The source material was whole blood. These receptors were obtained from an adult who was a healthcare worker with PCR-confirmed SARS-CoV-2 infection or an uninfected control (not recorded which).

At least ten counts were recorded for this clonotype. This chain connects TRBV9 to TRBJ2-5; D is undetermined. The CDR3 covers 14 residues. Germline V gene sequence: CDR1 SGDLS, CDR2 YYNGEE. Trimming pared 0 bases from V and 4 bases from J, leaving 10 bases between. Written as DNA, the CDR3 is TGTGCCAGCAGCGTAGCGTATCCGGGAGAGACCCAGTACTTC. Its protein product is CASSVAYPGETQYF.

About this clonotype: A much larger clone differs by one base, so this may be a read error. The V call is TRBV7-2, the J call TRBJ1-4; D not certain. Germline lookup yields CDR1 SGHTA and CDR2 FQGNSA. The CDR3 covers 13 residues. The germline V and J ends were trimmed by 5 bases and 10 bases, with 14 bases remaining between them. Here the CDR3 reads CASSPPGSGKLFF. CDR3 nucleotide sequence: TGTGCCAGCAGCCCGCCGGGGAGTGGAAAACTGTTTTTT.

This clonotype was found a few times. V usage is TRBV5-6 and J usage is TRBJ2-7; TRBD1 might be the D (6 bases). CDR1 SGHDT and CDR2 YYEEEE come from the germline V gene. Trimming cost V 4 bases and J 4 bases, with 9 bases left between them. The CDR3 is made up of 12 amino acids. CDR3: CASSRQEYEQYF. As DNA, the CDR3 is TGTGCCAGCAGCAGACAGGAGTACGAGCAGTACTTC.